Presented here are 9 T cell receptor beta chains from one specimen sequenced in a study of tumor-infiltrating lymphocytes in primary liver carcinoma. Researchers generated TCR beta cDNA from 500 ng of total RNA, relying on a constant-region primer. Three nested multiplex PCR rounds, a slightly modified ARM-PCR, produced the libraries for TCR beta. PCR rounds one and two used TRBV1-TRBV30 forward primers with a C-beta reverse primer for roughly 10 cycles each. Via MiXCR, TCRdb re-called the multiplex PCR reads, giving one row per CDR3 protein. The data show approximately 110,000 distinct CDR3 sequences, roughly three fifths seen once. Co-extraction yielded RNA and DNA from around 20-30 mg of unsorted bulk tissue. Sequencing was done on a sample of liver tumor tissue from sampling region 3. This sample's subset: tumor region T3, left-lateral pole. Receptor source: a woman aged 55-69 years with primary liver carcinoma and hepatitis B virus infection.

A few counts support this clonotype. The chain recombines TRBV14 with TRBJ1-2, with D uncertain. V dropped 0 bases and J dropped 2 bases, with 13 bases sitting between them. The CDR3 has 16 amino acids. From germline, CDR1 is SGHDN and CDR2 FVKESK. In DNA form, the CDR3 reads TGTGCCAGCAGCCAAGATCGTGGCAGGAGAAACTATGGCTACACCTTC. It codes for CASSQDRGRRNYGYTF.

This clonotype was observed at least ten times. V usage is TRBV30 and J usage is TRBJ1-3; D is unclear. V lost 7 bases, J lost 1 base, and 14 bases lay in between. In germline, CDR1 is GTSNPN, CDR2 SVGIG (reference sequence). This CDR3 has 14 amino acids. CDR3 nucleotide sequence: TGTGCCTTTAAGGCCCCACTATCTGGAAACACCATATATTTT. Amino acids: CAFKAPLSGNTIYF.

This chain joins TRBV18 and TRBJ2-1, with 9 bases aligning to TRBD1. This CDR3 contains 15 residues. CDR1 and CDR2 from the germline V gene are KGHSH and LQKENI. V trimming: 3 bases; J trimming: 4 bases; junction bases outside the gene matches: 4. The CDR3 DNA follows: TGTGCCAGCTCACCGGCGGGGACAGGGTACAATGAGCAGTTCTTC. Residues: CASSPAGTGYNEQFF. Variable domain in full (rest from reference TRBV18 and TRBJ2-1): NAGVMQNPRHLVRRRGQEARLRCSPMKGHSHVYWYRQLPEEGLKFMVYLQKENIIDESGMPKERFSAEFPKEGPSILRIQQVVRGDSAAYFCASSPAGTGYNEQFFGPGTRLTVL.

This clonotype was detected only once. Because it lacks the conserved phenylalanine or tryptophan at the end, this CDR3 is likely a read error. The chain carries TRBV11-2 and TRBJ2-2, with TRBD2 as a possible D gene (5 bases). The CDR3 is 13 amino acids. Germline CDR1 SGHAT, CDR2 FQNNGV. CDR3 nucleotides: TGTACCAGCAGCTTAAATAGGACTGGGGAGCTGTTTTCT. It codes for CTSSLNRTGELFS.

Points on this clonotype: A much larger clone lies a single base off, so this may be a read error. This CDR3 fails to terminate in the conserved phenylalanine or tryptophan, so it likely reflects a read error. The chain carries TRBV14 and TRBJ1-2; D is uncertain. Trimming took off 1 base at V and 4 bases at J, with 7 bases between the two ends. The length of the CDR3 is 13 residues. Germline V gene sequence: CDR1 SGHDN, CDR2 FVKESK. CDR3 in amino acids: CASSQGRSYGYTL. The CDR3 DNA is TGTGCCAGCAGCCAAGGCAGATCCTATGGCTACACCCTC.

In regard to this clonotype: At one of its ends the junction is not consistent with the germline gene, which may arise from a read error. CDR3 protein: CAISEWLVGNSQGERYF. The CDR3 bases are TGTGCCATCAGTGAATGGCTAGTGGGCAACTCCCAGGGTGAGCGGTACTTC. The J gene is TRBJ2-7, the V gene TRBV10-3, with a weak D call TRBD1 (5 bases). Germline values: CDR1 ENHRY, CDR2 SYGVKD. This CDR3 has 17 amino acids.

The chain links TRBV6-1 to TRBJ2-7; no definite D call. Germline CDR1 MNHNS, CDR2 SASEGT. V gave up 4 bases and J gave up 4 bases, with 14 bases separating them. The CDR3 spans 14 residues. CDR3 sequence: CASSGRGRRYEQYF. The CDR3, as DNA: TGTGCCAGCAGTGGGCGTGGCAGGAGATACGAGCAGTACTTC.

This rearrangement joins TRBV6-6 to TRBJ1-5, with TRBD1 matching 7 bases. In germline, CDR1 is MNHNY, CDR2 SVGAGI (reference sequence). The trim removed 2 bases at V and 6 bases at J, leaving 4 bases unmatched. The CDR3 contains 14 residues. The CDR3 coding sequence is TGTGCCAGCAGTTACGGGGACAGCCGTCAGCCCCAGCATTTT. Encoded protein: CASSYGDSRQPQHF.

A word on this clonotype: This is likely a read error, given that the CDR3 carries no conserved phenylalanine or tryptophan at its end. J is TRBJ2-5 and V is TRBV6-5; D unclear. V was clipped by 6 bases and J by 4 bases, with 18 bases between them. Germline V gene data show CDR1 as MNHEY and CDR2 as SVGAGI. CDR3 size: 15 residues. CDR3 bases: TGTGCCAGCAGACCCATGAGGTACAATGGAGAGACCCAGTACTTG. It codes for CASRPMRYNGETQYL.